The 21 T cell receptor beta chains below come from one sample, sequenced in a study of beta chain features in type 1 diabetes. Points from the study as a whole: Across all four CD4+ subsets, people with type 1 diabetes showed modestly shorter TCRB CDR3s.

No cognate antigen is known for these TCRs. What was sequenced were expressed TCRB transcripts, since all of the isolated RNA had been reverse transcribed. Assay: immunoSEQ multiplex PCR; the TCRdb copy retains only in-frame clones and omits some. This sample carries fewer than 350,000 clones, about 15% of them seen once, and the ten largest clones take about 0.014%. The specimen sequenced was naive CD4+ T cells from blood. The receptors stem from a man aged 18 to 30 with type 1 diabetes.

The V gene is TRBV15, the J gene TRBJ1-5; D gene ambiguous. Germline V lookup: CDR1 LNHNV, CDR2 YYDKDF (reference sequence). CDR3 length: 15 residues. Trimming removed 6 bases from V and 5 bases from J, with 17 bases in between. The CDR3 sequence is CATRNRLNYDQPQHF. The CDR3 region has the DNA TGTGCCACCAGAAACCGACTCAATTATGATCAGCCCCAGCATTTT.

The chain links TRBV27 to TRBJ2-5; 10 bases are shared with TRBD1. The germline V gene encodes CDR1 MNHEY and CDR2 SMNVEV (reference sequence). There are 16 residues in the CDR3. Losses at the gene ends were 5 bases for V and 4 bases for J; bases not matched to a gene: 10. The CDR3 DNA is TGTGCCAGCAGTCAACATCGGGACAGGGGATCAGAGACCCAGTACTTC. Protein product: CASSQHRDRGSETQYF.

The chain combines TRBV7-2 with TRBJ2-4; TRBD2 matches at 10 bases. The CDR3 is made up of 18 amino acids. Germline V gene data show CDR1 as SGHTA and CDR2 as FQGNSA. Trimming removed 3 bases from V and 1 base from J; junction bases left unmatched: 9. In DNA, the CDR3 is TGTGCCAGCAGCTTGCGGGCTAGCGGGAGATTCGCCAAAAACATTCAGTACTTC. Its translation is CASSLRASGRFAKNIQYF.

This clone has more than one count but fewer than ten. The rearrangement links TRBV30 to TRBJ2-1; perhaps TRBD2 as D (7 bases). Trimming removed 3 bases at V and 2 bases at J, with 14 bases between. Per germline, CDR1 GTSNPN and CDR2 SVGIG (reference sequence). This CDR3 comprises 15 residues. The CDR3 DNA is TGTGCCTGGAGCGGGGGGCTCGCAGCCTACAATGAGCAGTTCTTC. Its translation: CAWSGGLAAYNEQFF.

This chain uses TRBV15 with TRBJ1-2, with 8 bases fitting TRBD1. Germline CDR1 reads LNHNV; CDR2 reads YYDKDF (reference sequence). The J segment lost 3 bases and the V segment lost 5 bases, leaving 8 bases of the junction unmatched. CDR3 size: 15 residues. CDR3 residues: CATSARTGGYYGYTF. CDR3 coding DNA: TGTGCCACCAGCGCAAGAACAGGGGGATACTATGGCTACACCTTC.

This clone was counted a few times. The chain is built from TRBV7-2 and TRBJ2-2; 9 nucleotides agree with TRBD2. Trimming cost V 1 base and J 4 bases; bases outside gene matches: 7. This CDR3 is built from 17 residues. Germline CDR1 is SGHTA and CDR2 is FQGNSA. DNA for the CDR3: TGTGCCAGCAGCTTAGTGGCGCGGGAGGGCCGCACCGGGGAGCTGTTTTTT. The encoded protein is CASSLVAREGRTGELFF.

This clone was seen a handful of times. The rearrangement joins TRBV7-9 to TRBJ2-1, with D perhaps matching TRBD2 (8 bases). The CDR3 runs to 19 residues. V lost 6 bases to trimming and J lost 4 bases, with 28 bases between them. Germline CDR1 reads SEHNR; CDR2 reads FQNEAQ (reference sequence). The DNA of the CDR3 is TGTGCCAGCAGGAAGACAGGGACTAGGGGGGTCGGGACTTACAATGAGCAGTTCTTC. Protein: CASRKTGTRGVGTYNEQFF.

The rearrangement uses TRBV28 and TRBJ2-5; the D gene is possibly TRBD1 (6 bases). V was shortened by 7 bases and J by 2 bases, with 11 bases between the two germline ends. Germline V gene sequence: CDR1 MDHEN, CDR2 SYDVKM. The CDR3 runs 13 residues. This CDR3 reads CASTRQVQETQYF. Written as DNA, the CDR3 is TGTGCCAGCACAAGACAGGTACAAGAGACCCAGTACTTC.

The gene calls are TRBV30 and TRBJ2-1, with D maybe TRBD1 (5 bases). The V end was cut by 4 bases, the J end by 6 bases, with 10 bases between. There are 12 residues in the CDR3. Germline CDR1 is GTSNPN and CDR2 is SVGIG (reference sequence). The chain's CDR3 is CAWTGNRNEQFF. Written as DNA, the CDR3 is TGTGCCTGGACAGGGAACCGCAATGAGCAGTTCTTC. Looking up the rest from reference TRBV30 and TRBJ2-1 gives the full variable domain: SQTIHQWPATLVQPVGSPLSLECTVEGTSNPNLYWYRQAAGRGLQLLFYSVGIGQISSEVPQNLSASRPQDRQFILSSKKLLLSDSGFYLCAWTGNRNEQFFGPGTRLTVL.

This clone was detected a few times. CDR3 amino acids: CASSSYFGELFF. The DNA for the CDR3 is TGTGCCAGCAGCTCATACTTCGGGGAGCTGTTTTTT. This chain uses TRBV13 with TRBJ2-2; D not certain. This CDR3 contains 12 residues. Germline CDR1 reads PRHDT; CDR2 reads FYEKMQ (reference sequence). V lost 4 bases, J lost 7 bases, and 7 bases lay in between.

The V and J genes are TRBV19 and TRBJ1-4; perhaps TRBD1 as D (5 bases). The CDR3 extends over 15 amino acids. V lost 7 bases and J lost 0, with 12 bases in between. From germline, CDR1 is LNHDA and CDR2 SQIVND (reference sequence). Here the CDR3 DNA reads TGTGCCAGTACTTCCAGGGCAGCAACTAATGAAAAACTGTTTTTT. It specifies CASTSRAATNEKLFF.

This chain joins TRBV5-1 and TRBJ2-7; D possibly corresponds to TRBD2 (5 bases). The V end lost 0 bases, the J end lost 0 bases, and 13 bases lay between the germline ends. CDR3 length equals 16 residues. CDR1 SGHRS and CDR2 YFSETQ come from the germline V gene. This CDR3 reads CASSLGSGSGSYEQYF. CDR3 DNA sequence: TGCGCCAGCAGCTTGGGGAGCGGAAGCGGCTCCTACGAGCAGTACTTC.

This clone was counted only a few times. The chain combines TRBV7-2 with TRBJ2-2; D not certain. This CDR3 has 14 amino acids. CDR1 and CDR2 (germline): SGHTA, FQGNSA. V gave up 3 bases and J gave up 5 bases, with 10 bases separating them. CDR3 amino acids: CASSFPSRTGELFF. The CDR3 nucleotides are TGTGCCAGCAGCTTTCCCTCTCGGACCGGGGAGCTGTTTTTT.

The chain joins TRBV5-6 to TRBJ1-1; D ambiguous. The germline V gene encodes CDR1 SGHDT and CDR2 YYEEEE. The CDR3 contains 17 residues. V was shortened by 5 bases and J by 1 base, with 21 bases between the two germline ends. CDR3 loop: CASSSRLLAPTNTEAFF. The CDR3 region has the DNA TGTGCCAGCAGTTCCAGACTGCTAGCCCCTACGAACACTGAAGCTTTCTTT.

The chain is built from TRBV7-2 and TRBJ2-4; 9 bases are shared with TRBD2. Germline loops: CDR1 SGHTA, CDR2 FQGNSA. CDR3 length: 18 residues. Trimming removed 3 bases from V and 6 bases from J; junction bases left unmatched: 15. Written as DNA, the CDR3 is TGTGCCAGCAGCTTTCGTTTTGGTAGCGGGGGTGGGAGAAACATTCAGTACTTC. Translating it yields CASSFRFGSGGGRNIQYF.

This clone occurred a few times. The chain is built from TRBV4-3 and TRBJ2-1; no firm D call. V lost 2 bases to trimming and J lost 4 bases, with 12 bases between them. The CDR3 extends over 15 amino acids. Looked up from germline, CDR1 is LGHNA and CDR2 is YSLEER. Here the CDR3 DNA reads TGCGCCAGCAGCCAACAGCTAGAGGCTTACAATGAGCAGTTCTTC. This encodes CASSQQLEAYNEQFF.

The chain has TRBV18 and TRBJ2-3; TRBD1 matches at 7 bases. CDR3 length: 15 residues. The germline gives CDR1 KGHSH, CDR2 LQKENI. V shed 0 bases and J 3 bases; nucleotides not matched to a gene: 3. CDR3 sequence: CASSPPGQQTDTQYF. In nucleotides, the CDR3 is TGTGCCAGCTCACCACCGGGACAGCAGACAGATACGCAGTATTTT.

This clone was seen a handful of times. This chain joins TRBV4-1 and TRBJ1-2; D is unresolved. CDR1 and CDR2 from the germline V gene are MGHRA and YSYEKL. The CDR3 contains 16 residues. Trimming removed 1 base from V and 8 bases from J, with 20 bases in between. The CDR3 bases are TGCGCCAGCAGCCAAGTCGTAAGACTGAAGGCGGGAGGCTACACCTTC. This sequence encodes CASSQVVRLKAGGYTF.

The chain recombines TRBV18 with TRBJ2-7; 7 bases align to TRBD2. The germline gives CDR1 KGHSH, CDR2 LQKENI. The CDR3 has 18 residues. V dropped 6 bases and J dropped 2; count of bases not matched to a gene: 19. The DNA for the CDR3 is TGTGCCAGCTCCCCAGGGACCTCTGGGCGGGAGAAAACCTACGAGCAGTACTTC. The encoded protein is CASSPGTSGREKTYEQYF.

This clone was counted only a few times. V gene TRBV19 combines with J gene TRBJ2-1; D gene uncertain. The germline V gene has CDR1 LNHDA and CDR2 SQIVND (reference sequence). The CDR3 totals 14 residues. Trimming took off 5 bases at V and 2 bases at J, with 10 bases between the two ends. The CDR3 nucleotides are TGTGCCAGTAGTTTCGGAGCCGCCTACAATGAGCAGTTCTTC. This encodes CASSFGAAYNEQFF. The full variable domain, in which reference TRBV19 and TRBJ2-1 provide the parts outside the CDR3, is DGGITQSPKYLFRKEGQNVTLSCEQNLNHDAMYWYRQDPGQGLRLIYYSQIVNDFQKGDIAEGYSVSREKKESFPLTVTSAQKNPTAFYLCASSFGAAYNEQFFGPGTRLTVL.

This clone occurred a few times. This chain joins TRBV25-1 and TRBJ1-5; 10 nucleotides match TRBD1. From germline, CDR1 is MGHDK and CDR2 SYGVNS. Trimming cost V 2 bases and J 9 bases; bases outside gene matches: 7. The CDR3 loop spans 15 amino acids. CDR3 protein: CASSEGQGGRGPQHF. The CDR3 DNA follows: TGTGCCAGCAGTGAAGGACAGGGGGGGAGAGGGCCCCAGCATTTT.